This TCR beta chain appears in the sequencing data of a study of cytomegalovirus exposure and HLA in healthy donors. Germline values: CDR1 MNHEY, CDR2 SVGAGI. This CDR3 region has 14 residues. The V end lost 2 bases, the J end lost 5 bases, and 12 bases lay between the germline ends. PCR involved 60 Vbeta and 13 Jbeta primers. TCRdb's table, derived via immunoSEQ multiplex PCR, lists solely in-frame clones and lacks some. The data hold over 120,000 clones, with under 80% observed a single time. Sequencing input: PBMCs. J is TRBJ1-1 and V is TRBV6-5; D not resolved. The receptor's source is a man aged 18 to 30 in good health and CMV-seropositive. CDR3 nucleotide sequence: TGTGCCAGCAGTTACGGGGAGGGCAGAACTGAAGCTTTCTTT. Encoded protein: CASSYGEGRTEAFF.